A selection of T cell receptor beta chains follows, all from one sample in a study of CD8 T cells in Susac syndrome. One entry per CDR3 protein results from TCRdb running MiXCR on the immunoSEQ multiplex PCR reads. This table has around 300,000 distinct CDR3 sequences, 85% appearing once. The specimen was CD8+ T cells from PBMCs. Receptors originate from a human donor with multiple sclerosis. CDR3s include the opening cysteine and the closing phenylalanine or tryptophan. A D gene is named only where the DNA matches it firmly. Size is stated for part of the rows, as once, few or many counts, or as a class when the clone is expanded.

CDR3nt | CDR3aa | abundance | j_gene | d_gene | v_gene
TGTGCCAGCAGTGAAGACTTCGACAGGGGGCCGGTTAGAGACGAGCAGTACTTC | CASSEDFDRGPVRDEQYF | . | TRBJ2-7 | TRBD1 | TRBV2
TGTGCCAGCAGTTACTCTTGGGGTAATGAGCAGTTCTTC | CASSYSWGNEQFF | . | TRBJ2-1 | . | TRBV6-2/TRBV6-3
TGTGCCAGCAGCTTAATACCGTCGGGGAACACTGAAGCTTTCTTT | CASSLIPSGNTEAFF | . | TRBJ1-1 | . | TRBV7-3
TGTGCCAGCAGGGACAGGGATGAGGAGACCCAGTACTTC | CASRDRDEETQYF | . | TRBJ2-5 | TRBD1 | TRBV25-1
TGTGCCAGCAGTTCCTCCGGGACAGATGAAAAACTGTTTTTT | CASSSSGTDEKLFF | . | TRBJ1-4 | TRBD1 | TRBV7-8
TGTGCCAGCAGCCCGAACCTAGGTTTAGGTTACGAGCAGTACTTC | CASSPNLGLGYEQYF | . | TRBJ2-7 | . | TRBV11-2
TGTGCCAGCAGTCCGTCGGACGGCTCCTACAATGAGCAGTTCTTC | CASSPSDGSYNEQFF | . | TRBJ2-1 | . | TRBV6-2/TRBV6-3
TGTGCCACCAGCGCGGGACAGTTTCGGAGAGGGGATTACGAGCAGTACTTC | CATSAGQFRRGDYEQYF | few | TRBJ2-7 | . | TRBV24-1
TGCGCCAGCAGCCAAGATTTTAACGAGCAGTACTTC | CASSQDFNEQYF | . | TRBJ2-7 | . | TRBV4-3
TGTGCCAGCAGTTACCGTGACGTCGGGGAGCTGTTTTTT | CASSYRDVGELFF | . | TRBJ2-2 | . | TRBV6-2/TRBV6-3
TGTGCCTGGGGTGTGGGGTTCGGCCAGCCCCAGCATTTT | CAWGVGFGQPQHF | . | TRBJ1-5 | . | TRBV30
TGTGCCTGGTGGACAGGGGCGGGCAATCAGCCCCAGCATTTT | CAWWTGAGNQPQHF | . | TRBJ1-5 | TRBD1 | TRBV30
TGCGCCAGCAGCCCCAAGGCGGAGGGGGCGAACACCGGGGAGCTGTTTTTT | CASSPKAEGANTGELFF | few | TRBJ2-2 | . | TRBV4-1
TGTGCCAGCAGTTTAATTGGGAGCGGCAACTATGGCTACACCTTC | CASSLIGSGNYGYTF | . | TRBJ1-2 | . | TRBV28
TGCAGTGCTAGCCCGCGGGGGGCCCCTTCTGGAAACACCATATATTTT | CSASPRGAPSGNTIYF | . | TRBJ1-3 | . | TRBV20-1
TGCGCCAGCGGGGGGGATGTGGTAGGGCAGCCCCAGCATTTT | CASGGDVVGQPQHF | . | TRBJ1-5 | . | TRBV10-2
TGTGCCTGGAGTGGACTGTTCTACGAGCAGTACTTC | CAWSGLFYEQYF | . | TRBJ2-7 | . | TRBV30
TGCACCAGCAGCCAAGAGACCGAAATCTTCTCTGGAAACACCATATATTTT | CTSSQETEIFSGNTIYF | . | TRBJ1-3 | . | TRBV1
TGCGCCAGCAGCCAAGAAAGGACGGACTATGGCTACACCTTC | CASSQERTDYGYTF | once | TRBJ1-2 | . | TRBV4-1